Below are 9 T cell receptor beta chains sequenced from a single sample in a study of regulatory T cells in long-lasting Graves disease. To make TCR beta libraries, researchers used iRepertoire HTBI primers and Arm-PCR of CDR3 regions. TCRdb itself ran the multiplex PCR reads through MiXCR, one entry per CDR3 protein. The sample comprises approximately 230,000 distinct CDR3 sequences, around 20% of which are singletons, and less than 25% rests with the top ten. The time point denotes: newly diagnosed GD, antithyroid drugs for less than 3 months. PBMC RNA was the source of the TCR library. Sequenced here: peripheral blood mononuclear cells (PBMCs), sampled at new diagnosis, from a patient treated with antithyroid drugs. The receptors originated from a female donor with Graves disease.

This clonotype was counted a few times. The CDR3 loop reads CASSSRSPEGEQFF. The CDR3 bases are TGTGCCAGCAGTTCTAGATCGCCGGAGGGTGAGCAGTTCTTC. The chain is built from TRBV7-2 and TRBJ2-1, with D possibly matching TRBD2 (6 bases). V was shortened by 6 bases and J by 9 bases, with 18 bases between the two germline ends. This CDR3 comprises 14 residues. Germline CDR1 reads SGHTA; CDR2 reads FQGNSA.

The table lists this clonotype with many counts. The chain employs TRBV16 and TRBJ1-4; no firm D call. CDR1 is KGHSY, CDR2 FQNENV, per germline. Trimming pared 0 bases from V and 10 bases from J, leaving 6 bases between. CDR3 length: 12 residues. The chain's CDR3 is CASSQSSGKLFF. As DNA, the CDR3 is TGTGCCAGCAGCCAATCATCGGGAAAACTGTTTTTT. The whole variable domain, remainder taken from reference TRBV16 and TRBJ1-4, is GEEVAQTPKHLVRGEGQKAKLYCAPIKGHSYVFWYQQVLKNEFKFLISFQNENVFDETGMPKERFSAKCLPNSPCSLEIQATKLEDSAVYFCASSQSSGKLFFGSGTQLSVL.

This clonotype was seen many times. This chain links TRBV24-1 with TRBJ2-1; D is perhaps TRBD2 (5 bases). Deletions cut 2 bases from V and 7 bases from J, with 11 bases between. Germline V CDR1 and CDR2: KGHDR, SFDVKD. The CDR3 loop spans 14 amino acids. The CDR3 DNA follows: TGTGCCACCAGTGATTGGGTGCCGGGGAATGAGCAGTTCTTC. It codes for CATSDWVPGNEQFF.

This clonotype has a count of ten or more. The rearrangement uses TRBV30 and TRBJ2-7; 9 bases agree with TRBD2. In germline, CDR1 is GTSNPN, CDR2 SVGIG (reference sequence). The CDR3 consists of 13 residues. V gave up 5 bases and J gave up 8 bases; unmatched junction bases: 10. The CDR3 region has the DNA TGTGCCTGGCGAGTAGCGGGAGCCTCCAAGCAGTACTTC. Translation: CAWRVAGASKQYF.

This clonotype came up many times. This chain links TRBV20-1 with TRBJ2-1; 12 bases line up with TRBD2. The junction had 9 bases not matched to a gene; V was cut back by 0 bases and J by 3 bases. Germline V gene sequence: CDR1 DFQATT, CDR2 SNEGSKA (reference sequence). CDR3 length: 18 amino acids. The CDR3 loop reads CSARDRTSGDRNYNEQFF. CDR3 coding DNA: TGCAGTGCTAGAGATCGGACTAGCGGGGACCGCAACTACAATGAGCAGTTCTTC.

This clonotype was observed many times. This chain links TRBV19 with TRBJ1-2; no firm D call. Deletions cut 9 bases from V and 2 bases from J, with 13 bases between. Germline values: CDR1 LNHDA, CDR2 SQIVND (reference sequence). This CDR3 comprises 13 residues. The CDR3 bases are TGTGCCAGCGCTTGGACGGAGAACTATGGCTACACCTTC. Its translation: CASAWTENYGYTF.

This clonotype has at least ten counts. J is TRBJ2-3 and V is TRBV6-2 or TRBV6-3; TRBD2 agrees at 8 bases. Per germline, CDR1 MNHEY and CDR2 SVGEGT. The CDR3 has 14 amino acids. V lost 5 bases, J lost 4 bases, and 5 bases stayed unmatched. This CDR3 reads CASSVSGNSDTQYF. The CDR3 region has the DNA TGTGCCAGCAGTGTTAGCGGGAACTCAGATACGCAGTATTTT.

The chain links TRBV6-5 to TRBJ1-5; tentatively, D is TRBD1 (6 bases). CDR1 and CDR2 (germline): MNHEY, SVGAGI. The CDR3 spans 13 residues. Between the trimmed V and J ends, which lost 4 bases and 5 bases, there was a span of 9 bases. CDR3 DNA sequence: TGTGCCAGCAGTTTCAACAGGGATCAGCCCCAGCATTTT. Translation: CASSFNRDQPQHF.

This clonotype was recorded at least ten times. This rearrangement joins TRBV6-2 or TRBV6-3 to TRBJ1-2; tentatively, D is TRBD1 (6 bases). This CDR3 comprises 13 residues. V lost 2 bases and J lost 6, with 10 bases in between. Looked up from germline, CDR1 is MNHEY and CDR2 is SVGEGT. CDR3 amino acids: CASSYGGGDGYTF. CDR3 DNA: TGTGCCAGCAGTTACGGGGGGGGCGATGGCTACACCTTC.